These T cell receptor delta chains were read from a single sample in a study of DNA immune sequencing with unique molecular identifiers. TCRdb reprocessed the multiplex PCR reads using CATT. The data contain roughly 660 delta-chain clones, approximately 9.2% of them seen just once; the ten biggest clones take up approximately 50%. The sample consisted of gamma-delta T cells from PBMCs. Receptors were obtained from a human donor in good health. Each CDR3 is given with its conserved first and last residue. A D gene is named only where the DNA matches it firmly. Part of the rows lack a size; the others show once, few, many or a class for expanded clones.

j_call cdr3_length d_call v_call clone_size cdr3_aa cdr3_nt
TRDJ1 17 TRDD3 TRDV2 medium-sized CACDTMGDTGSTDKLIF TGTGCCTGTGACACAATGGGGGATACGGGATCCACCGATAAACTCATCTTT
TRDJ1 17 TRDD3 TRDV2 medium-sized CACLGLGAGQGTDKLIF TGTGCCTGTCTCGGGCTGGGGGCTGGACAGGGCACCGATAAACTCATCTTT
TRDJ1 19 TRDD3 TRDV2 NA CACDSPTRWGMEDTDKLIF TGTGCCTGTGACTCTCCTACCAGGTGGGGGATGGAGGACACCGATAAACTCATCTTT
TRDJ1 16 TRDD3 TRDV2 large CACDILGDPLTDKLIF TGTGCCTGTGACATTCTGGGGGATCCACTAACCGATAAACTCATCTTT
TRDJ1 16 TRDD3 TRDV2 medium-sized CACDGLGDTYTDKLIF TGTGCCTGTGACGGGCTGGGGGATACGTACACCGATAAACTCATCTTT
TRDJ1 18 TRDD3 TRDV3 medium-sized CAFIPKSDWGPYTDKLIF TGTGCCTTTATCCCTAAGTCCGACTGGGGACCATACACCGATAAACTCATCTTT
TRDJ1 17 TRDD3 TRDV2 large CACDTAGEYWGSHKLIF TGTGCCTGTGACACCGCGGGAGAGTACTGGGGGAGTCATAAACTCATCTTT
TRDJ1 14 TRDD3 TRDV2 hyperexpanded CACDTVGWGDKLIF TGTGCCTGTGACACAGTAGGCTGGGGGGATAAACTCATCTTT
TRDJ1 15 TRDD3 TRDV3 NA CALGDTGENTDKLIF TGTGCCTTAGGGGATACCGGGGAGAACACCGATAAACTCATCTTT
TRDJ1 18 TRDD3 TRDV2 few CACDPLVGDRRYTDKLIF TGTGCCTGTGATCCCTTGGTGGGGGATAGGAGGTACACCGATAAACTCATCTTT
TRDJ1 15 NA TRDV2 NA CACEELYRRTDKLIF TGTGCCTGTGAAGAGTTGTACCGTCGGACCGATAAACTCATCTTT
TRDJ1 14 TRDD3 TRDV2 NA CACDFLGGYEKLIF TGTGCCTGTGACTTCCTAGGGGGATACGAAAAACTCATCTTT
TRDJ1 20 NA TRDV2 medium-sized CACDTIPSGADTPYTDKLIF TGTGCCTGTGACACGATCCCCTCGGGGGCCGACACCCCTTACACCGATAAACTCATCTTT
TRDJ1 14 NA TRDV2 hyperexpanded CACDQLLYTDKLIF TGTGCCTGTGACCAGCTGTTGTACACCGATAAACTCATCTTT
TRDJ1 15 NA TRDV2 NA CACDTLLGRRRELIF TGTGCCTGTGACACGTTACTGGGCAGGCGTAGAGAACTCATCTTT
TRDJ1 18 TRDD3 TRDV2 medium-sized CACDALLLGDTQADKLIF TGTGCCTGTGACGCCTTGCTACTGGGGGATACGCAGGCCGATAAACTCATCTTT
TRDJ3 18 NA TRDV2 medium-sized CACDTVGMQSWDTRQMFF TGTGCCTGTGACACCGTCGGGATGCAGTCCTGGGACACCCGACAGATGTTTTTC
TRDJ1 14 TRDD3 TRDV2 few CACDTVGGYSKLIF TGTGCCTGTGACACCGTTGGGGGATACTCAAAACTCATCTTT
TRDJ1 16 TRDD3 TRDV1 NA CALGGLYEGDTDKLIF TGTGCTCTTGGGGGTCTCTACGAGGGGGATACCGATAAACTCATCTTT
TRDJ1 18 TRDD3 TRDV2 few CACDILLGDTPYTDKLIF TGTGCCTGTGACATACTACTGGGGGATACGCCATACACCGATAAACTCATCTTT
TRDJ1 18 TRDD3 TRDV2 NA CACRPLDWGIRPTDKLIF TGTGCCTGTCGTCCATTGGACTGGGGGATTCGACCCACCGATAAACTCATCTTT
TRDJ1 19 TRDD3 TRDV2 large CACDTAAVLGDGGVPKLIF TGTGCCTGTGACACCGCAGCGGTACTGGGGGATGGCGGAGTTCCTAAACTCATCTTT
TRDJ1 18 TRDD3 TRDV2 medium-sized CACDPVLRGYPPTDKLIF TGTGCCTGTGACCCAGTACTTCGGGGATACCCCCCCACCGATAAACTCATCTTT
TRDJ3 19 TRDD3 TRDV2 large CACDTMGDTRSWDTRQMFF TGTGCCTGTGACACCATGGGGGATACGAGGTCCTGGGACACCCGACAGATGTTTTTC
TRDJ1 18 TRDD3 TRDV2 few CACDTVLRTGGYTDKLIF TGTGCCTGTGACACCGTCCTGCGTACTGGGGGATACACCGATAAACTCATCTTT
TRDJ1 18 TRDD3 TRDV2 medium-sized CACDNVLGDTRYTDKLIF TGTGCCTGTGACAACGTACTGGGGGATACTCGGTACACCGATAAACTCATCTTT
TRDJ1 18 TRDD3 TRDV2 large CACDTLSTGGDATDKLIF TGTGCCTGTGACACTCTTTCTACTGGGGGAGATGCCACCGATAAACTCATCTTT